The text below deals with one T cell receptor (beta chain). Its antigen is undetermined. This likely stems from a read error, as it lies one base from a far larger clone. CDR3 regions were amplified by Arm-PCR using iRepertoire HTBI primers to build TCR beta libraries. TCRdb used MiXCR to reprocess the multiplex PCR reads, holding one entry per CDR3 protein. The sample lists about 470,000 distinct CDR3 sequences, roughly 20% occurring once. The germline V gene has CDR1 MNHEY and CDR2 SMNVEV (reference sequence). The V end was cut by 6 bases, the J end by 0 bases, with 6 bases between. CDR3 size: 13 residues. The data originate from a study of regulatory T cells in long-lasting Graves disease. Study results and limitations: Persistent disease showed a preference for TRBV28, TRBJ1-2 and TRBJ2-5.

Stated time point: persistent/refractory GD, antithyroid drugs over 5 years with positive TRAb. PBMC-derived RNA was used for the TCR library. The sequenced sample was peripheral blood mononuclear cells (PBMCs), obtained when the disease was refractory, from a patient treated with antithyroid drugs. This sequence originates from a female donor with Graves disease. The genes are TRBV27 and TRBJ1-5; D not certain. The CDR3 is CASRGNSNQPQHF. In DNA form, the CDR3 reads TGTGCCAGCAGGGGAAATAGCAATCAGCCCCAGCATTTT.